This entry is about one TCR beta chain. Its antigen remains undetermined. There are no base qualities to consult, and no much larger clone falls within one base. The V end loses 5 bases and the J end loses 1 base, and a stretch of 15 bases separates them. Reading from cysteine to phenylalanine, the CDR3 counts 16 amino acids. Of all the DNA, just the CDR3 is kept, 48 bases in frame from base 1. Sequences SGHTA (CDR1) and FQGNSA (CDR2) are obtained from the germline V gene. These data are taken from a study of cytomegalovirus exposure and HLA in healthy donors (dated by TCRdb to between 2016 and 2019). Describing the broader study: According to an earlier analysis of around 600 of the donors, roughly 180 million T cells yielded some 120 million unique TCR beta sequences and approximately 300 Gb of sequence data. Of the roughly 400 genotyped donors, 75% to 85% were placed in the genetic ancestry cluster associated with self-reported Caucasian donors. High-throughput TCR immunosequencing, statistical association of individual TCRs with disease status, and machine learning were combined to predict cytomegalovirus infection status. Every repertoire in the discovery cohort had been generated on one and the same sequencing platform. In addition to the first cohort of around 670 subjects, a separate validation cohort of approximately 110 different subjects was used. An earlier analysis of 587 of the donors applied high-throughput TCR beta sequencing to assess whether each TCR beta V gene segment acted as functional or pseudogenic. Five DR-DQ haplotypes were treated as single units for association and clustering because of strong linkage in the cohort. Among 350 to 400 genotyped donors of the cohort, an average of 235,054 unique TCR beta nucleotide sequences were sequenced per donor, roughly 20% of them non-productive. In a later genetic analysis, genome-wide SNP genotypes for about 55% of the roughly 700 donors were used, and that subset was treated as a discovery cohort. The T cell repertoires of 550 to 850 subjects were profiled by immunosequencing and related to cytomegalovirus serostatus. The study aimed to test whether cataloging public T cell receptors could reveal signatures of past pathogen exposure. Typing coverage differed by locus: A, B, C, DRB1 and DQB1 were typed in roughly 620-630 donors, DQA1 in about 510, DPA1 in roughly 590, and DPB1 in around 490. In the later analysis, no new phenotypic data were used to find candidate immune exposures; instead, reliance was placed on TCR beta sequences and their occurrence across donors. A later analysis re-analyzed previously published TCR beta repertoires from 650 to 800 donors and added high-resolution HLA genotyping to study TCR occurrence patterns. Donor age, sex, ethnicity and CMV serostatus were compiled together with the repertoire data. An early release covering roughly 600 HLA-typed donors comprised about 300 gigabases of sequencing data and some 79 million unique TCR sequences. Both class I and class II loci were covered by HLA typing, at four-digit resolution. Study-wide findings and limitations: In a later analysis, TCR association rates were found to vary across HLA loci, with the most associated TCRs seen for DRB1 alleles and the fewest for HLA-C alleles. Strong co-occurrence of HLA alleles, especially DR and DQ, made assigning TCR associations to individual alleles difficult. The study gave a list of some 150 TCR beta chains associated with cytomegalovirus. Most TCR sequences were seen in very few donors, while some public TCRs were found in many individuals. At a false discovery rate of 0.05, a later analysis linked 15,000 to 20,000 TCR beta sequences to specific HLA alleles. V-gene and J-gene trimming of TCR beta chains was associated with a missense DCLRE1C variant in a later genetic analysis, and the association was replicated in an independent cohort. Roughly uniform sequencing depth across donors was assumed in presence/absence analyses, although this assumption may not hold. In a later analysis, most CMV-associated TCR beta chains were found to appear HLA-restricted, with HLA associations seemingly driven largely by CMV exposure. In vitro tests confirmed that a few of the cytomegalovirus-associated TCR beta chains recognize cytomegalovirus antigens. A cluster of highly shared sequence variants was judged likely to be a technical artifact of the sequencing pipeline. The cohort was sequenced for TCR beta chains only, and without alpha or paired-chain data the features that could be detected were limited. In a later analysis, HLA-associated TCR beta chains showed more clonal expansion and lower generation probabilities than non-associated chains that were equally common. Linkage disequilibrium might explain the correlated functional status among segregating V segments, but an unknown experimental factor could not be ruled out. The 87-base-pair reads could not distinguish some IMGT-functional V segments, including TRBV6-2 and TRBV6-3, so those segments were excluded. The authors suggested that the approach could potentially be extended to other disease states and immunological phenotypes. CMV serostatus was the only immune exposure information available for the cohort. Because counts were too low, some 17 rarely observed V segments, including chromosome 9 orphons, were excluded from the earlier analysis of several hundred of the donors. In a later genetic analysis, fewer N-insertions in productive TCRs were reported among donors in an Asian-associated ancestry cluster than the approximately 630-donor mean. According to a later analysis, parvovirus B19, influenza, CMV and Epstein-Barr virus appeared linked to several top co-occurrence clusters. A further reported finding was that TCR beta sequences accurately predicted the HLA-A and HLA-B alleles for most subjects in the first cohort. In an earlier analysis of approximately 590 of the donors, most TCR beta V segments appeared in productive rearrangements about 87% or about 30% of the time, broadly matching IMGT annotations. Because HLA typing was unavailable for some donors at each locus, only the typed subset was used in association tests. The classifier was reported to diagnose cytomegalovirus status with high specificity and sensitivity in both the original and validation cohorts.

Libraries were made using the immunoSEQ multiplex PCR assay. A mixture of 60 forward primers for TCR Vbeta segments and 13 reverse primers for TCR Jbeta segments was used in the multiplex PCR. The CDR3 region of rearranged TCR beta genes was amplified from genomic DNA by a multiplex PCR assay. On the Illumina HiSeq System, the amplified TCR beta libraries were sequenced as 87-base-pair reads. As for the original processing: A later analysis tallied roughly 80 million unique TCR beta chains across the 666 repertoires, and roughly 11 million of those chains were shared by two or more donors. Raw reads were error-corrected and collapsed into unique sequences with a nearest-neighbor algorithm that merged closely related sequences to remove PCR and sequencing errors. Alignment of CDR3 sequences to IMGT reference sequences was used to assign V, D and J gene segments. For a sequence to be retained, at least a six-nucleotide match to both a V gene segment and a J gene segment was required. Rearrangements were classified as productive when the CDR3 lacked stop codons and remained in frame with V and J, and all other rearrangements were classified as non-productive. CDR3 was defined by IMGT convention, running from the second conserved V-encoded cysteine to the conserved J-encoded phenylalanine. The earlier analysis of about 500 of the donors excluded sequences that lacked an unambiguous match to a single V gene segment. An earlier analysis of 500 to 700 of the donors classified V segments as functional when productive rearrangements were above 56.7% and as segregating when the standard deviation between donors was above 5%. A statistical classification framework was built to diagnose cytomegalovirus status from the catalog of TCR beta chain sequences. A later analysis assigned V and J genes by comparing TCR nucleotide sequences with IMGT/GENE-DB human TR gene sequences. A later analysis assigned CDR3 sequences and most-parsimonious VDJ recombination scenarios with the TCRdist pipeline. In a later analysis, every TCR beta chain was defined by the combination of its CDR3 amino acid sequence and its V-gene family, and reads without a unique V-gene family were dropped. As a way to deal with suspected cross-contamination and a sequencing artifact, a later analysis dropped approximately 570 nucleotide sequences that were highly shared and had low generation probability. In a later analysis, a clonal expansion index was calculated for each public chain from normalized within-repertoire ranks of inferred template counts. Generation probabilities in a later analysis came from a VDJ recombination model fitted to out-of-frame rearrangements, and those results were checked against IGoR. Hypergeometric tests were used in a later analysis to score TCR-TCR, TCR-HLA and TCR-CMV co-occurrence, with a repertoire-size bias correction applied to the TCR pairs. False discovery rates were estimated in a later analysis by permuting HLA or CMV assignments 20 times. In a later analysis, co-occurring TCRs were grouped using DBSCAN, with TCRdist sequence similarity added in when clustering inside HLA-allele-positive subsets. For co-occurrence clustering, repertoires with fewer than 30,000 or more than 120,000 public chains were excluded, along with four to six repertoires with anomalous nucleotide sharing. In TCRdb, the immuneACCESS table is reduced to in-frame sequences with V and J assigned. These tables do not hold every clone; where another copy was compared, an unresolved V gene accounts for under half, and the others remain unexplained. The D gene and trimming were derived from the DNA, and the V and J assignments and clone size from that table. The sample table shows 90,000 to 150,000 clones, and nearly 65% are seen once. 9% to 10% of the sample is in the top ten clones.

The cohort comprised 666 healthy bone marrow donors. All cohort members were sampled while nominally healthy, although unrecorded immune exposures were likely present. The donor tested CMV seropositive, placing the donor among the 250 to 300 seropositive members of the cohort. Every donor gave a peripheral blood sample, and the peripheral blood mononuclear cells from that sample were used for TCR beta sequencing. Genomic DNA extraction from the blood cell samples was performed with the Qiagen DNeasy Blood Extraction Kit. The source material was PBMCs. The chain couples TRBV7-2 to TRBJ1-5; no D gene call is confident. The receptor's source is a man aged 40-49 years in good health and CMV-seropositive. This receptor carries the CDR3 CASSRRGVVSNQPQHF. The nucleotide sequence reads TGTGCCAGCAGCCGCCGGGGAGTTGTCAGCAATCAGCCCCAGCATTTT.